Described below is a single T cell receptor beta chain sequence and its context. What this receptor recognizes is not known. No much larger clone is present one base from it, and per-base qualities are unavailable. This specimen comes from a study of shared clonotypes between healthy human individuals (dated by TCRdb to 2020 to 2022). In terms of the full investigation: The cohort comprised two women and a few men aged 18 to 49 years. Per donor, three plates each were used for CD4 naive and CD4 memory, two for CD8 naive, and one for CD8 memory. To estimate repertoire size and how much clonotypes are shared between individuals, the study performed deep sequencing of blood TCR repertoires from five healthy adults. Libraries were prepared and TCR repertoires were sequenced by different laboratories using diverse techniques, in order to increase sequencing depth and limit assay-specific biases. Each donor's leukapheresis produced roughly between roughly 0.85 and 9.5 billion PBMCs.

Study-level results and caveats: Clonotypes shared by all four sorted-subset donors showed higher generation probabilities than non-shared clonotypes. Only blood was sampled, and tissue TCR repertoires likely differ from those in blood. About 5% of naive CD4, more than 3% of naive CD8, roughly 2.4% of memory CD4, and 0.4% of memory CD8 clonotypes were shared across several donors. Estimated clonotype richness was generally larger for naive than for memory subsets. Pairwise subsampling led to the expectation that sequencing depth would affect the degree of clonotype sharing among donors. Incomplete sequencing was indicated by rarefaction of sorted-subset datasets, despite the large sequencing depth. The genetic and exposure-history diversity represented was limited by the small number of donors.

CD8 naive samples consisted of CD45RO-negative cells that were positively selected for CCR7, yielding a CD45RA+CCR7+ population without TemRA cells. Healthy HIV-negative adults with no recently reported acute infections or vaccinations were included as donors. Every donor was a Caucasian adult residing in Nashville, Tennessee, USA. After blood collection by leukapheresis, PBMCs were isolated using Ficoll-Histopaque density gradient centrifugation and then cryopreserved in the vapor phase of liquid nitrogen. Analytical flow cytometry was used to check the purity and quantity of each magnetically sorted T cell population. Genomic DNA was isolated from every sorted fraction and measured by UV absorbance on a Nanodrop 2000c. Using the deep immunoSEQ assay, multiplex PCR amplified TCR CDR3 regions from genomic DNA. Genomic DNA extracted from each cell subset was distributed evenly over all wells of several immunoSEQ 96-well plates, and each plate served as one replicate. For sorted subsets, about 200 ng genomic DNA, equal to tens of thousands of T cell genomes, was loaded into each replicate PCR. Purified libraries were quantified with a Qubit 3.0 fluorometer, sized on a Bioanalyzer 2100, and re-quantified with the KAPA Library Quantification kit. Each immunoSEQ 96-well plate was sequenced on its own single-read 150-cycle Illumina NextSeq 550 flow cell. The authors' analysis ran thus. Because the immunoSEQ output held only junctional sequences and lacked quality scores, the filtering could not match the filtering applied to full-length reads. To assign V/J genes and CDR3, sequences were annotated using PyIR, a Python wrapper for IgBLAST v1.9, with IMGT germline references. Reads with weak V/J assignments (E-value above 1e-6), missing CDR3, stop codons, out-of-frame junctions, or ambiguous translated residues were removed. A V3J clonotype was defined by an identical inferred V gene, J gene, and CDR3 amino acid sequence. To compute the percentage overlap between repertoires, the number of shared unique clonotypes was divided by the size of the smaller repertoire. Richness of each repertoire was evaluated using RTK rarefaction, the Chao1 estimator, and Recon v2.1 estimates of unobserved clonotypes. OLGA was used to compute generation probabilities for all TCRbeta clonotypes that the gDNA method yielded from four donors. TCRdb took this table from immuneACCESS and kept in-frame rearrangements with V and J called. Such tables lack part of the clones; where checked against another copy, unresolved V genes explain under half of the gap, and the rest is unexplained. V and J calls and clone size come straight from that table; D and trimming were deduced from the DNA. This sample gives hundreds of thousands of clones in total; 95% to 97% of them show up just once. In total, the top ten clones hold under 0.3% of the sample.

The sequenced sample consisted of naive CD8+ T cells sorted from blood. Taken with the paper, the label for cell subset or site translates to: CD45RA+CCR7+. The receptor's source is a man between 25 and 39 years old in good health.

The CDR3 amino acid sequence is: CASSPEGRAYEQYF. At the DNA level, the sequence is TGTGCCAGCAGTCCGGAGGGGCGGGCCTACGAGCAGTACTTC. The chain was built from TRBV28 and TRBJ2-7, with a tentative D gene TRBD2 over 6 matching bases. Trimming removed 5 bases from V and 2 bases from J, leaving 13 bases between the germline ends. The germline V gene supplies CDR1 MDHEN and CDR2 SYDVKM. CDR3 length: 14 amino acids, cysteine to phenylalanine. The DNA shown is the 42-base CDR3, in frame from base 1.